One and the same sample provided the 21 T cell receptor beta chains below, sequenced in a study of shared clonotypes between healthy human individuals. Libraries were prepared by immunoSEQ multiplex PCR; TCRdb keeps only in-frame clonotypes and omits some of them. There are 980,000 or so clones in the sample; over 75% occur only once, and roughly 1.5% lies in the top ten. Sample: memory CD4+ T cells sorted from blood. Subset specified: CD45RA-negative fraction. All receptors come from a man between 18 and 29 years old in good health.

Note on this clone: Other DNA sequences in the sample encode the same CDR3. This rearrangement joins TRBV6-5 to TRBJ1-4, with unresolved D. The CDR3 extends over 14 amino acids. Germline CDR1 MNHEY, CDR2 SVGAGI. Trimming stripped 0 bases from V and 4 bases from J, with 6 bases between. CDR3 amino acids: CASSYSGGNEKLFF. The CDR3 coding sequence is TGTGCCAGCAGTTACTCGGGAGGTAATGAAAAACTGTTTTTT.

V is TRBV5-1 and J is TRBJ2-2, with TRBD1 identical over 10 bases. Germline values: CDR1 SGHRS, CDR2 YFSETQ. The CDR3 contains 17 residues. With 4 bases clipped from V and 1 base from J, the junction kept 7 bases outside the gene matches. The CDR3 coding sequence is TGCGCCAGCAGCCTGAACCGGGACAGGGGGAACACCGGGGAGCTGTTTTTT. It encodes CASSLNRDRGNTGELFF.

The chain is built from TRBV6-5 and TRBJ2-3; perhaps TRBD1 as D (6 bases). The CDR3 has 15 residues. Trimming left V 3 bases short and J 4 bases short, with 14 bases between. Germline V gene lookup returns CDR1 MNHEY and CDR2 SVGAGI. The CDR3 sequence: CASSYRQGLADTQYF. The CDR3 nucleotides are TGTGCCAGCAGTTATAGGCAGGGGCTCGCAGATACGCAGTATTTT.

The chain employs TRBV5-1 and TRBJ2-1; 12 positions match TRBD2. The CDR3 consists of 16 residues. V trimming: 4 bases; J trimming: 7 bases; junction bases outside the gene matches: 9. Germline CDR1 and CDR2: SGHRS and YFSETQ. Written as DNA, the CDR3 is TGCGCCAGCAGCCAAGACGGGACTAGCGGGTGGAATGAGCAGTTCTTC. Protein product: CASSQDGTSGWNEQFF.

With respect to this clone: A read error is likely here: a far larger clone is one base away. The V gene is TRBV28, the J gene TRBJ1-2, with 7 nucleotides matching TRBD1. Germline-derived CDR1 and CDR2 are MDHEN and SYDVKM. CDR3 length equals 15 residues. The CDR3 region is CAGRPTTGDGYGYTF. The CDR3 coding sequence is TGTGCCGGCAGACCAACCACAGGGGATGGCTATGGCTACACCTTC.

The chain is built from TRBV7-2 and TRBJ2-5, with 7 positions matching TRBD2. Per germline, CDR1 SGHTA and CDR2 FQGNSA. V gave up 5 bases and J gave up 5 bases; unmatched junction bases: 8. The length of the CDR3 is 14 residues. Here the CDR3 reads CASSVRNGGETQYF. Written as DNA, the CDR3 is TGTGCCAGCAGCGTCCGAAACGGGGGGGAGACCCAGTACTTC.

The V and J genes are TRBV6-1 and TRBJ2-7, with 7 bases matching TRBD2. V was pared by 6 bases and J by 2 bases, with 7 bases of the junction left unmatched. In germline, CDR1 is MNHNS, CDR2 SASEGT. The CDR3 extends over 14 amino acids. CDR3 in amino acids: CASRPSGYTYEQYF. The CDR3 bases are TGTGCCAGCAGACCTAGCGGTTATACCTACGAGCAGTACTTC.

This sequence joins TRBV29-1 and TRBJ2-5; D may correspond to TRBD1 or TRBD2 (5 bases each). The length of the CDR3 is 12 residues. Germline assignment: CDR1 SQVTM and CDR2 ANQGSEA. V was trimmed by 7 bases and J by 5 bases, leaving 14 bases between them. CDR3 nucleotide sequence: TGCAGCGCAAACTCGGGGACGGAGACCCAGTACTTC. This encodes CSANSGTETQYF.

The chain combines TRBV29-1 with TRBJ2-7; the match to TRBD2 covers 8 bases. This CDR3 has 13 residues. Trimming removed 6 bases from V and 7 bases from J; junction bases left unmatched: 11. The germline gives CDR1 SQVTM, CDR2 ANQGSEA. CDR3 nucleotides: TGCAGCGTGTCCGCAGCGGGAGTGGGAGAGCAGTACTTC. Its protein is CSVSAAGVGEQYF.

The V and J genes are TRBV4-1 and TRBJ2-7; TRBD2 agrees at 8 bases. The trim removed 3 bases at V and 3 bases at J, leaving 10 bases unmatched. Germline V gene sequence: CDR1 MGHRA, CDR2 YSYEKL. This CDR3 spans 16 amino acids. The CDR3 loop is CASSHNMRREVYEQYF. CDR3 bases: TGCGCCAGCAGCCACAATATGAGGCGGGAGGTCTACGAGCAGTACTTC.

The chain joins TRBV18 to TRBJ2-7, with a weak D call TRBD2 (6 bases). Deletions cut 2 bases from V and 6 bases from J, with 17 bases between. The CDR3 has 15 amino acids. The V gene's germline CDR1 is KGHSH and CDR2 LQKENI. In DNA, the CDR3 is TGTGCCAGCTCACCATGGGGGGTAGAAATAGGCGAGCAGTACTTC. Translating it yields CASSPWGVEIGEQYF. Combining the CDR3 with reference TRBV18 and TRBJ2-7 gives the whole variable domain NAGVMQNPRHLVRRRGQEARLRCSPMKGHSHVYWYRQLPEEGLKFMVYLQKENIIDESGMPKERFSAEFPKEGPSILRIQQVVRGDSAAYFCASSPWGVEIGEQYFGPGTRLTVT.

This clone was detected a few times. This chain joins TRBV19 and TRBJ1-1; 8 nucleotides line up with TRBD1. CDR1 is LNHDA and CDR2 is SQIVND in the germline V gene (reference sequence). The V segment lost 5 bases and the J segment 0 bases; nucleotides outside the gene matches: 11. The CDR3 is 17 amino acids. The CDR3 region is CASSVGQGDLMNTEAFF. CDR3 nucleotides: TGTGCCAGTAGTGTCGGACAGGGCGATCTGATGAACACTGAAGCTTTCTTT.

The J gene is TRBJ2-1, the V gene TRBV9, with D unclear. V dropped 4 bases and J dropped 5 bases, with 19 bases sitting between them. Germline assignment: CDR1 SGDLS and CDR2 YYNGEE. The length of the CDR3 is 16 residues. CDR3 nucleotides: TGTGCCAGCAGCCCCCATCCTCAGGCTGTCCACAATGAGCAGTTCTTC. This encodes CASSPHPQAVHNEQFF.

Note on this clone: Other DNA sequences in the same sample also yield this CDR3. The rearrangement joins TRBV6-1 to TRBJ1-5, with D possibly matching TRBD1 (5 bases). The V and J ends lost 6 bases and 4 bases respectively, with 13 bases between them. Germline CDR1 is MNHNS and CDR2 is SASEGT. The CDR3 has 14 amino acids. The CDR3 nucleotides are TGTGCCAGCAGGGGTAGCGGGGGGAATCAGCCCCAGCATTTT. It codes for CASRGSGGNQPQHF.

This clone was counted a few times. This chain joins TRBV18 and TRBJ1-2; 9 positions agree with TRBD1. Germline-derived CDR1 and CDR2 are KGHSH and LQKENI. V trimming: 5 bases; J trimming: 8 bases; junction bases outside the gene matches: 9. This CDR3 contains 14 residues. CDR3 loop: CASSAGQGTAGYTF. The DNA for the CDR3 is TGTGCCAGCTCAGCGGGACAGGGTACTGCCGGCTACACCTTC. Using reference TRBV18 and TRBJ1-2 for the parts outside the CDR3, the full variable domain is NAGVMQNPRHLVRRRGQEARLRCSPMKGHSHVYWYRQLPEEGLKFMVYLQKENIIDESGMPKERFSAEFPKEGPSILRIQQVVRGDSAAYFCASSAGQGTAGYTFGSGTRLTVV.

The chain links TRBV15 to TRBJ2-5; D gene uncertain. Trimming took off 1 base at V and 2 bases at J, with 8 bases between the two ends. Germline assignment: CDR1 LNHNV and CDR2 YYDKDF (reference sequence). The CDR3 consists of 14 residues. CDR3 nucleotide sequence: TGTGCCACCAGCAGAGGGCTCCTACAAGAGACCCAGTACTTC. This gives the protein CATSRGLLQETQYF.

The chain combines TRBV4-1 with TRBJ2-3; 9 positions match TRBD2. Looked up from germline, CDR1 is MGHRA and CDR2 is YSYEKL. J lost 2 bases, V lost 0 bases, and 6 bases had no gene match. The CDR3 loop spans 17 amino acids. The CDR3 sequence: CASSQEGGGALTDTQYF. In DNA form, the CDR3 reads TGCGCCAGCAGCCAAGAGGGCGGGGGGGCCCTCACAGATACGCAGTATTTT.

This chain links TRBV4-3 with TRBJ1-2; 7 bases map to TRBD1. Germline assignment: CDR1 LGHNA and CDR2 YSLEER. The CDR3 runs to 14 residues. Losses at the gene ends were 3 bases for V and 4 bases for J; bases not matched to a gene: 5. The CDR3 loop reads CASSHGTDSYGYTF. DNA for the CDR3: TGCGCCAGCAGCCATGGGACAGATAGCTATGGCTACACCTTC.

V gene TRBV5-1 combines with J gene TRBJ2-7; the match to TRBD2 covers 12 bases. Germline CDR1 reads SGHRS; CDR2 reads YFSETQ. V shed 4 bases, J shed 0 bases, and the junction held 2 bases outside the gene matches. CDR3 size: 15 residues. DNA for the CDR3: TGCGCCAGCAGCCCACTAGCGGGGGGCTCCTACGAGCAGTACTTC. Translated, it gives CASSPLAGGSYEQYF.

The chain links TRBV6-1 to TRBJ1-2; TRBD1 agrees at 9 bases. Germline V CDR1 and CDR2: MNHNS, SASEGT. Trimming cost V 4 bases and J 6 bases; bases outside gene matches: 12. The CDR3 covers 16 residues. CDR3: CASSASGTGYVHGYTF. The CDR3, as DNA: TGTGCCAGCAGTGCTTCCGGGACAGGGTACGTCCATGGCTACACCTTC.

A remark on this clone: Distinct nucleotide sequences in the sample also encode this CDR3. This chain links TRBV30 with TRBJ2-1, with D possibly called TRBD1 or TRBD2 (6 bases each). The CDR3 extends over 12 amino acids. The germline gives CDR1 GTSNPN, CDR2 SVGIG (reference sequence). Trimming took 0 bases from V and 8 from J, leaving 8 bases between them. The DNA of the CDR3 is TGTGCCTGGAGTGTAAGGGGGGATGAGCAGTTCTTC. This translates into CAWSVRGDEQFF. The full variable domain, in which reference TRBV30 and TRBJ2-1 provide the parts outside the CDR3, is SQTIHQWPATLVQPVGSPLSLECTVEGTSNPNLYWYRQAAGRGLQLLFYSVGIGQISSEVPQNLSASRPQDRQFILSSKKLLLSDSGFYLCAWSVRGDEQFFGPGTRLTVL.